This passage covers 14 T cell receptor beta chains from one sample sequenced in a study of blood T cell repertoires in COVID-19. The table came from immunoSEQ multiplex PCR; TCRdb's copy has only in-frame clones and leaves some out. The profile shows 300,000 to 400,000 clones, around 87% of them singletons. What was sequenced was peripheral blood. These receptor sequences come from a woman aged 55-70 years with COVID-19, enrolled during active disease.

The J gene is TRBJ1-2, the V gene TRBV5-1, with 8 bases that match TRBD1. With V trimmed by 4 bases and J by 8 bases, 19 bases remained unmatched. This CDR3 spans 17 amino acids. Looked up from germline, CDR1 is SGHRS and CDR2 is YFSETQ. The CDR3 here is CASSRTDLGQGVEGYTF. The CDR3 region has the DNA TGCGCCAGCAGCCGGACGGACCTAGGACAGGGAGTGGAAGGCTACACCTTC.

The chain uses TRBV19 and TRBJ2-7; a weak D match, TRBD1 (6 bases). There are 14 residues in the CDR3. Germline CDR1 reads LNHDA; CDR2 reads SQIVND (reference sequence). The V end lost 5 bases, the J end lost 2 bases, and 13 bases lay between the germline ends. The CDR3 sequence: CASSEQGTTYEQYF. In DNA, the CDR3 is TGTGCCAGTAGTGAACAGGGAACCACCTACGAGCAGTACTTC.

J is TRBJ1-1 and V is TRBV5-4, with 8 bases aligning to TRBD1. This CDR3 has 14 amino acids. V was clipped by 2 bases and J by 1 base; unmatched bases: 1. Germline values: CDR1 SGHNT, CDR2 YYREEE (reference sequence). The CDR3 loop reads CASSFGTGNTEAFF. The DNA for the CDR3 is TGTGCCAGCAGCTTCGGGACAGGGAACACTGAAGCTTTCTTT.

The chain couples TRBV18 to TRBJ1-5; no clear D. Per germline, CDR1 KGHSH and CDR2 LQKENI. The ends were cut back, 3 bases at V and 6 bases at J, with 9 bases in the middle. The length of the CDR3 is 13 residues. The CDR3 sequence is CASSPTTGQPQHF. CDR3 sequence (DNA): TGTGCCAGCTCACCGACTACTGGTCAGCCCCAGCATTTT.

The table lists this clone with a count of one. The J gene is TRBJ2-3, the V gene TRBV6-5; 9 nucleotides match TRBD1. The germline gives CDR1 MNHEY, CDR2 SVGAGI. V lost 6 bases, J lost 3 bases, and 7 bases stayed unmatched. The CDR3 totals 15 residues. The CDR3 sequence: CASSPTGGSTDTQYF. CDR3 in DNA: TGTGCCAGCAGCCCGACAGGGGGTTCGACAGATACGCAGTATTTT.

This clone was seen a single time. The chain employs TRBV5-1 and TRBJ1-4; 7 bases agree with TRBD1. Germline-derived CDR1 and CDR2 are SGHRS and YFSETQ. The CDR3 length is 15 residues. Losses at the gene ends were 4 bases for V and 7 bases for J; bases not matched to a gene: 10. CDR3 loop: CASSIRQGNGEKLFF. In DNA, the CDR3 is TGCGCCAGCAGCATACGACAGGGAAATGGTGAAAAACTGTTTTTT. Using reference TRBV5-1 and TRBJ1-4 for the parts outside the CDR3, the full variable domain is KAGVTQTPRYLIKTRGQQVTLSCSPISGHRSVSWYQQTPGQGLQFLFEYFSETQRNKGNFPGRFSGRQFSNSRSEMNVSTLELGDSALYLCASSIRQGNGEKLFFGSGTQLSVL.

This clone appeared once. V is TRBV6-5 and J is TRBJ1-5; no definite D call. Germline V gene lookup returns CDR1 MNHEY and CDR2 SVGAGI. Deletions cut 6 bases from V and 0 bases from J, with 9 bases between. The CDR3 spans 14 residues. This CDR3 reads CASRSHGSNQPQHF. The CDR3 DNA follows: TGTGCCAGCAGATCCCACGGTAGCAATCAGCCCCAGCATTTT.

This clone is a singleton in its sample. The chain has TRBV4-1 and TRBJ2-7, with 7 bases lining up with TRBD1. V lost 0 bases to trimming and J lost 7 bases; unmatched junction nucleotides: 12. CDR1 MGHRA and CDR2 YSYEKL come from the germline V gene. The CDR3 has 16 amino acids. The DNA for the CDR3 is TGCGCCAGCAGCCAAGAATTCTACAGGGGTTTGGGTGAGCAGTACTTC. Translating it yields CASSQEFYRGLGEQYF.

V usage is TRBV2 and J usage is TRBJ1-5; maybe TRBD1 (6 bases). There are 16 residues in the CDR3. Trimming stripped 7 bases from V and 2 bases from J, with 18 bases between. Germline CDR1 is SNHLY and CDR2 is FYNNEI. The CDR3 DNA follows: TGTGCCAGCAACCAACGTCACAGGGAACGCAATCAGCCCCAGCATTTT. Its translation is CASNQRHRERNQPQHF.

The rearrangement uses TRBV27 and TRBJ1-3; possibly TRBD1 for D (6 bases). Germline CDR1 is MNHEY and CDR2 is SMNVEV (reference sequence). This CDR3 is 14 amino acids long. V lost 4 bases, J lost 10 bases, and 17 bases lay in between. The CDR3 nucleotides are TGTGCCAGCAGTTCCACAGGGTCGAGGGGGACCATATATTTT. It encodes CASSSTGSRGTIYF.

V usage is TRBV3-1 (or the pseudogene TRBV3-2) and J usage is TRBJ2-1, with 9 positions matching TRBD2. The CDR3 sequence is 15 residues long. Germline-derived CDR1 and CDR2 are LGHDT and YNNKEL (reference sequence). V shed 1 base, J shed 11 bases, and the junction held 9 bases outside the gene matches. The CDR3 sequence is CASSQVAGGFLKQFF. The DNA of the CDR3 is TGTGCCAGCAGCCAAGTTGCGGGGGGGTTCCTGAAGCAGTTCTTC.

The chain links TRBV18 to TRBJ1-1; the D gene is possibly TRBD1 (5 bases). Trimming removed 3 bases at V and 5 bases at J, with 10 bases between. The CDR3 has 13 residues. Germline V CDR1 and CDR2: KGHSH, LQKENI. CDR3 region: CASSPRRETEAFF. The CDR3 region has the DNA TGTGCCAGCTCACCGCGCAGGGAAACTGAAGCTTTCTTT.

The J gene is TRBJ1-6, the V gene TRBV6-5, with 7 bases lining up with TRBD1. CDR1 MNHEY and CDR2 SVGAGI come from the germline V gene. V dropped 5 bases and J dropped 5; count of bases not matched to a gene: 3. The CDR3 has 14 amino acids. DNA for the CDR3: TGTGCCAGCAGTAGAGGGGGCAATAATTCACCCCTCCACTTT. It is translated as CASSRGGNNSPLHF.

The J gene is TRBJ1-2, the V gene TRBV28; the match to TRBD1 covers 7 bases. CDR1 and CDR2 from the germline V gene are MDHEN and SYDVKM. V shed 7 bases, J shed 4 bases, and the junction held 15 bases outside the gene matches. This CDR3 has 16 residues. The CDR3, as DNA: TGTGCCAGCAAATTCCTGGGAGAGACAGGGCGCTATGGCTACACCTTC. Translation: CASKFLGETGRYGYTF.